This TCR beta chain was profiled in a study of coeliac disease (dated by TCRdb to the early 2020s). As for the study more broadly: Each coeliac patient fell into one of three classes: newly diagnosed active disease, refractory coeliac disease type I, or disease kept under control by a gluten-free diet. Refractory coeliac disease type I was defined as no response to a gluten-free diet for over 12 months, with immunophenotypically normal intraepithelial cells. Because high-resolution HLA typing was not available, biased TRBV7-2 usage was queried as a proof of principle. Next-generation sequencing of rearranged TRB and TRG CDR3 regions was applied to small intestinal lymphocyte fractions from coeliac and non-coeliac patients. The aim was to characterise TR repertoires of small intestinal T cells in active, refractory type I and gluten-free-diet-treated coeliac disease. A total of about 30 patients were included in the full study, of whom roughly 22 had serologically confirmed coeliac disease and 8 were controls with non-small intestinal disorders. TRB sequencing worked for samples from 27 to 35 subjects, and these included 20 to 25 paired bulk unsorted intraepithelial and lamina propria cell samples. Paper-wide results and their limitations: In the authors' view, the approach was unsuitable for unbiased detection of gliadin-specific T cells, since gliadin-specific T cells are scarce and rarely shared between patients. The separation of intraepithelial from lamina propria cells did not yield high-purity fractions, so cross-contamination between compartments was possible. Published gliadin-specific TRB sequences were found in about 50% of the 18 coeliac lamina propria samples but in only 1 of 6 controls. TRB repertoires were largely private; most amino acid sequences were unique to one sample, and V-gene usage did not differ significantly by disease group. Compared with controls, active coeliac intraepithelial and lamina propria samples had TRB and TRG repertoires of lower clonality, which suggests that diverse T cells were recruited.

The CDR3 covers 14 residues, taking in both the cysteine and the phenylalanine. Just CDR3 DNA is preserved here, 42 bases in frame from base 1. The germline V gene (reference sequence) gives CDR1 as SEHNR and CDR2 as FQNEAQ. A distance of 12 bases separates the germline ends of V and J, which lose 4 bases and 2 bases respectively. Aliquots of some 490,000 cells were frozen in DMSO/FBS in liquid nitrogen, and one aliquot per fraction was used for sequencing. Every one of the 30 patients in the study had endoscopy and a small intestinal biopsy. Once intraepithelial cells had been isolated, the leftover biopsy tissue was digested with collagenase to release lamina propria cells. Genomic DNA was extracted from frozen unsorted cell fractions using the Qiagen DNeasy blood extraction kit. This clone was detected a few times. Its antigen remains unidentified. No base-level quality is on record; no much larger clone is a single base apart.

Library method: the immunoSEQ multiplex PCR assay. The TR loci were subjected to amplification by multiplexed PCR, for which V gene segments served as targets of the forward primers and J gene segments as targets of the reverse primers. The Illumina HiSeq System was used to sequence the amplified CDR3 regions. Concerning the study's data processing: To strip out PCR and sequencing errors and collapse the data into unique sequences, a nearest-neighbour algorithm merged closely related reads. Repertoires were summarised by clonality and by T cell density, defined as TR molecules per amount of genomic DNA input. Public TRs were defined as CDR3 amino acid sequences in at least 80% of unsorted samples, then tested for differential abundance between coeliac and control samples. Every lamina propria sample was checked against a list of around 220 published gliadin-specific TRB sequences. Kruskal-Wallis tests followed by Dunn post-tests were used to test for differences in clonality and density between disease groups. TCRdb carries this immuneACCESS record with in-frame sequences only. Its versions omit some clonotypes, under half of them owing to an unresolved V gene in the studies checked, with the rest unexplained. V and J calls plus clone size are reproduced from that table; the DNA served to infer D and trimming. Here the sample has 8,500 to 10,000 clones; over 60% occur a single time. Over 20% of the sample comes from the top ten.

This clonotype was obtained from a woman in her fifties or sixties with celiac disease. This chain is built from TRBV7-9 and TRBJ2-7, with a tentative D gene TRBD2 over 5 matching bases. The source material was lamina propria lymphocytes from the gut. The sample's cell subset or site label is to be understood as: lamina propria cell (LPC) fraction of small intestinal biopsy. The DNA sequence is given as TGTGCCAGCAGCTCGGCGGAGGTCCCCTACGAGCAGTACTTC. Its translation is CASSSAEVPYEQYF.